The 29 T cell receptor beta chains below were found in one sample sequenced in a study of blood T cells in healthy people across ages. Primers used in a second PCR of about 7 to 12 cycles were a sample-barcoded 5' primer and a J-beta primer mix. TCRdb ran MiXCR on the 5' RACE reads and lists one entry per CDR3 protein. There are 800,000 to 950,000 distinct CDR3 sequences in the sample; roughly 52% occur only once, and about an eighth lies in the top ten. Sequenced input: blood. These TCRs come from a man aged 30-40 years in good health.

This chain uses TRBV7-3 with TRBJ1-1; D is perhaps TRBD1 (6 bases). V was shortened by 3 bases and J by 5 bases, with 13 bases between the two germline ends. The CDR3 sequence is 14 residues long. CDR1 and CDR2 from the germline V gene are SGHTA and FQGTGA. CDR3: CASSLQQGQTEAFF. CDR3 coding DNA: TGTGCCAGCAGCTTGCAACAGGGTCAGACTGAAGCTTTCTTT.

The chain couples TRBV7-2 to TRBJ1-4; TRBD1 matches at 10 bases. The CDR3 spans 18 residues. After removal of 1 base from V and 10 bases from J, the junction contained 15 bases not matched to a gene. Per germline, CDR1 SGHTA and CDR2 FQGNSA. CDR3 protein: CASSLGGRTGGPMGKLFF. CDR3 in DNA: TGTGCCAGCAGCTTAGGGGGCAGGACAGGGGGTCCAATGGGAAAACTGTTTTTT.

This chain joins TRBV4-2 and TRBJ1-4, with D possibly being TRBD1 (6 bases). The length of the CDR3 is 15 residues. V was pared by 0 bases and J by 7 bases, with 12 bases between. Looked up from germline, CDR1 is LGHNA and CDR2 is YNFKEQ. CDR3 sequence (DNA): TGTGCCAGCAGCCAAGAATACAGGGCGGGTGAAAAACTGTTTTTT. This encodes CASSQEYRAGEKLFF.

This chain joins TRBV29-1 and TRBJ2-5; TRBD1 might be the D (5 bases). Germline V lookup: CDR1 SQVTM, CDR2 ANQGSEA. This CDR3 contains 12 residues. The germline V and J ends were trimmed by 8 bases and 2 bases, with 12 bases remaining between them. CDR3 amino acids: CSHAQGQETQYF. The CDR3 DNA sequence: TGCAGCCACGCCCAGGGTCAAGAGACCCAGTACTTC. Full variable domain (rest looked up from reference TRBV29-1 and TRBJ2-5): SAVISQKPSRDICQRGTSLTIQCQVDSQVTMMFWYRQQPGQSLTLIATANQGSEATYESGFVIDKFPISRPNLTFSTLTVSNMSPEDSSIYLCSHAQGQETQYFGPGTRLLVL.

This chain links TRBV28 with TRBJ2-5; D is unclear. Judging by the DNA end, TRBJ2-7 fits better; the J call may be wrong. Germline CDR1 is MDHEN and CDR2 is SYDVKM. The CDR3 contains 12 residues. CDR3 sequence (DNA): TGTGCCAGCAGTAGTCAGTTCTACGAGCAGTACTTC. Amino acid sequence: CASSSQFYEQYF.

The chain combines TRBV2 with TRBJ2-7, with 10 bases lining up with TRBD2. The CDR3 extends over 15 amino acids. With 6 bases clipped from V and 4 bases from J, the junction kept 9 bases outside the gene matches. The germline gives CDR1 SNHLY, CDR2 FYNNEI. CDR3 amino acids: CASRPSLAGLYEQYF. In DNA form, the CDR3 reads TGTGCCAGCAGACCCTCACTAGCGGGACTTTACGAGCAGTACTTC.

This clonotype showed up just once. V and J are TRBV28 and TRBJ1-1, with D perhaps TRBD1 (5 bases). The CDR3 loop spans 13 amino acids. Germline V CDR1 and CDR2: MDHEN, SYDVKM. V lost 8 bases to trimming and J lost 5 bases, with 15 bases between them. The DNA of the CDR3 is TGTGCCAGCCGGGACCTAGAGAGGACTGAAGCTTTCTTT. Translating gives CASRDLERTEAFF.

This clonotype occurred a few times. The CDR3 protein is CSVEGQGARETQYF. In DNA, the CDR3 is TGCAGCGTTGAAGGACAGGGGGCGAGAGAGACCCAGTACTTC. The V gene is TRBV29-1, the J gene TRBJ2-7, with 10 bases lining up with TRBD1. Matching the DNA end better, TRBJ2-5 makes the J call doubtful. This CDR3 contains 14 residues. Germline values: CDR1 SQVTM, CDR2 ANQGSEA.

This chain uses TRBV20-1 with TRBJ2-3; weak D call: TRBD1 (6 bases). Germline V gene sequence: CDR1 DFQATT, CDR2 SNEGSKA (reference sequence). Trimming cost V 2 bases and J 4 bases, with 13 bases left between them. CDR3 length: 14 residues. The CDR3 region is CSARWGRGPDTQYF. As DNA, the CDR3 is TGCAGTGCTAGATGGGGGCGCGGGCCAGATACGCAGTATTTT.

This clonotype was detected ten times or more. This chain connects TRBV4-2 to TRBJ2-7; D might be TRBD2 (5 bases). Trimming cost V 0 bases and J 6 bases, with 21 bases left between them. The CDR3 extends over 17 amino acids. In germline, CDR1 is LGHNA, CDR2 YNFKEQ. The CDR3 loop is CASSQDLDGPSGGEQYF. The DNA of the CDR3 is TGTGCCAGCAGCCAAGATCTAGATGGGCCGTCAGGAGGCGAGCAGTACTTC.

This clonotype has a handful of counts. The V call is TRBV29-1, the J call TRBJ2-1; D gene unclear. The CDR3 runs to 12 residues. Germline V gene data show CDR1 as SQVTM and CDR2 as ANQGSEA. The V and J ends lost 4 bases and 3 bases respectively, with 7 bases between them. CDR3 amino acids: CSVGGYYNEQFF. The CDR3 coding sequence is TGCAGCGTTGGTGGGTACTACAATGAGCAGTTCTTC.

On this clonotype: A much bigger clone sits one base away, suggesting this may be a read error. The CDR3, as DNA: TGTGCCAGCAGTTCTCTCGGGTCGTACGAGCAGTTCTTC. Protein sequence: CASSSLGSYEQFF. The chain joins TRBV6-5 to TRBJ2-1; the D is unclear. Between the trimmed V and J ends, which lost 4 bases and 10 bases, there was a span of 14 bases. There are 13 residues in the CDR3. In germline, CDR1 is MNHEY, CDR2 SVGAGI.

V is TRBV4-3 and J is TRBJ2-7; either TRBD1 or TRBD2 may fit D (5 bases each). The CDR3 loop spans 15 amino acids. V dropped 4 bases and J dropped 7 bases, with 20 bases sitting between them. Germline lookup yields CDR1 LGHNA and CDR2 YSLEER. The CDR3 is CASSLGRDADNEQYF. The DNA for the CDR3 is TGCGCCAGCAGCCTGGGAAGGGACGCCGACAATGAGCAGTACTTC.

Points on this clonotype: A much larger clone differs from this one at a single base, so this may be a read error. This rearrangement joins TRBV3-1 to TRBJ2-4; D is perhaps TRBD1 (6 bases). Gene TRBJ2-5 matches the end of the DNA better, so the J call may be wrong. The germline gives CDR1 LGHDT, CDR2 YNNKEL (reference sequence). The CDR3 spans 14 residues. CDR3 amino acids: CASSHSGGWGTQYF. The CDR3 region has the DNA TGTGCCAGCAGCCATAGTGGGGGCTGGGGGACCCAGTACTTC.

Concerning this clonotype: One end of the junction fails to match germline, which may point to a read error. The rearrangement links TRBV7-6 to TRBJ2-5; TRBD1 matches 11 bases. Germline CDR1 and CDR2: SGHVS and FNYEAQ. This CDR3 spans 14 amino acids. This CDR3 is CTSSTGQGAGTQYF. The CDR3 DNA sequence: TGTACCAGCAGCACCGGACAGGGGGCCGGGACCCAGTACTTC.

In this sample, this clonotype turned up many times. The chain joins TRBV4-1 to TRBJ2-5; no firm D call. The length of the CDR3 is 12 residues. The germline CDR1 and CDR2 sequences are MGHRA and YSYEKL. The V and J ends lost 0 bases and 6 bases respectively, with 5 bases between them. In nucleotides, the CDR3 is TGCGCCAGCAGCCAAGACACAAAGACCCAGTACTTC. It yields the protein CASSQDTKTQYF.

In its sample, this clonotype was seen a few times. This rearrangement joins TRBV27 to TRBJ1-4; 7 bases line up with TRBD1. CDR1 and CDR2 (germline): MNHEY, SMNVEV (reference sequence). This CDR3 contains 14 residues. Trimming at V came to 7 bases and at J to 6 bases, leaving 8 bases not matched to a gene. CDR3 in amino acids: CASNDRDDDEKLFF. The CDR3 DNA follows: TGTGCCAGCAACGACAGGGACGATGATGAAAAACTGTTTTTT.

The chain recombines TRBV4-1 with TRBJ1-2; the D is unclear. Trimming took off 1 base at V and 5 bases at J, with 14 bases between the two ends. From germline, CDR1 is MGHRA and CDR2 YSYEKL. The CDR3 consists of 15 residues. The CDR3 DNA reads TGCGCCAGCAGCCAAGCTAGTCGCGAGGGTTATGGCTACACCTTC. The encoded protein is CASSQASREGYGYTF.

This clonotype was counted between two and nine times. V usage is TRBV28 and J usage is TRBJ2-5; perhaps TRBD2 as D (5 bases). The V gene lost 5 bases and the J gene lost 2 bases, with 9 bases spanning the gap. The CDR3 has 13 amino acids. Germline V lookup: CDR1 MDHEN, CDR2 SYDVKM. The CDR3 loop reads CASSDPGQETQYF. The CDR3 DNA sequence: TGTGCCAGCAGTGACCCGGGACAAGAGACCCAGTACTTC.

This clonotype was counted only a few times. This chain links TRBV7-2 with TRBJ2-3, with D maybe TRBD1 (6 bases). CDR1 SGHTA and CDR2 FQGNSA come from the germline V gene. V was cut by 1 base and J by 6 bases, with 17 bases left in between. The CDR3 spans 16 residues. Written as DNA, the CDR3 is TGTGCCAGCAGCTTAGTAGCAGGGGTAAGGGGGGATACGCAGTATTTT. Amino acids: CASSLVAGVRGDTQYF.

The chain recombines TRBV11-2 with TRBJ2-4; no clear D gene. The DNA end is more similar to TRBJ2-5, so the J call may be wrong. The length of the CDR3 is 14 residues. Per germline, CDR1 SGHAT and CDR2 FQNNGV. The CDR3 DNA reads TGTGCCAGCAGCTTAGAAGTAAGAACGGAGACCCAGTACTTC. Residues: CASSLEVRTETQYF.

This clonotype was observed a few times. The gene calls are TRBV5-1 and TRBJ2-1; possibly TRBD1 or TRBD2 for D (5 bases each). The germline V gene has CDR1 SGHRS and CDR2 YFSETQ. The length of the CDR3 is 14 residues. Trimming took 4 bases from V and 3 from J, leaving 11 bases between them. The CDR3 region is CASSGDGIYNEQFF. DNA for the CDR3: TGCGCCAGCAGCGGGGACGGGATCTACAATGAGCAGTTCTTC.

The V gene is TRBV20-1, the J gene TRBJ1-4; D gene unclear. V lost 5 bases to trimming and J lost 8 bases, with 15 bases between them. CDR1 and CDR2 from the germline V gene are DFQATT and SNEGSKA (reference sequence). This CDR3 is built from 13 residues. The CDR3 DNA reads as TGCAGTGCTGGTCCGGCACTGGGAGAAAAACTGTTTTTT. This encodes CSAGPALGEKLFF.

This clonotype was observed a handful of times. The chain is built from TRBV10-3 and TRBJ1-1; tentatively, D is TRBD1 (5 bases). The CDR3 has 16 residues. V was cut by 4 bases and J by 3 bases, with 18 bases left in between. CDR1 ENHRY and CDR2 SYGVKD come from the germline V gene. The CDR3 loop is CAISGTGFEVDTEAFF. The CDR3 nucleotides are TGTGCCATCAGTGGAACAGGCTTCGAGGTGGACACTGAAGCTTTCTTT.

The V and J genes are TRBV20-1 and TRBJ2-1, with D perhaps matching TRBD2 (7 bases). V dropped 5 bases and J dropped 0 bases, with 11 bases sitting between them. Per germline, CDR1 DFQATT and CDR2 SNEGSKA (reference sequence). The CDR3 runs 14 residues. The CDR3 coding sequence is TGCAGTGCTCTTCGGGGGGCCTCCTACAATGAGCAGTTCTTC. Its protein is CSALRGASYNEQFF.

The J gene is TRBJ2-2, the V gene TRBV28; 7 bases fit TRBD1. CDR1 is MDHEN and CDR2 is SYDVKM in the germline V gene. V shed 3 bases and J 2 bases; nucleotides not matched to a gene: 9. The CDR3 extends over 17 amino acids. CDR3 region: CASSLGSGTANTGELFF. CDR3 nucleotide sequence: TGTGCCAGCAGTTTGGGATCCGGGACAGCCAACACCGGGGAGCTGTTTTTT.

This sequence joins TRBV29-1 and TRBJ1-2; D perhaps matches TRBD1 (5 bases). Germline V gene data show CDR1 as SQVTM and CDR2 as ANQGSEA. V shed 4 bases and J shed 3 bases, with 9 bases lying between them. This CDR3 is built from 12 residues. CDR3 amino acids: CSVGDGDYGYTF. CDR3 nucleotide sequence: TGCAGCGTTGGGGACGGGGACTATGGCTACACCTTC.

This clonotype was seen just once. This rearrangement joins TRBV12-3 or TRBV12-4 to TRBJ1-6, with TRBD1 identical over 8 bases. The CDR3 has 14 amino acids. V trimming: 8 bases; J trimming: 10 bases; junction bases outside the gene matches: 10. In nucleotides, the CDR3 is TGTGCCAGCCTCACCGGGACAGGAGGCTCACCCCTCCACTTT. Translating it yields CASLTGTGGSPLHF.

To note about this clonotype: One end of the junction fails to match germline, which may point to a read error. The chain carries TRBV7-2 and TRBJ2-7; no clear D. Per the germline V gene, CDR1 is SGHTA and CDR2 is FQGNSA. This CDR3 spans 14 amino acids. CDR3: CASSRAVGNYVQYF. The CDR3 nucleotides are TGTGCCAGCAGCCGCGCCGTTGGGAACTACGTGCAGTACTTC. The full variable domain, rest sourced from reference TRBV7-2 and TRBJ2-7, is GAGVSQSPSNKVTEKGKDVELRCDPISGHTALYWYRQSLGQGLEFLIYFQGNSAPDKSGLPSDRFSAERTGGSVSTLTIQRTQQEDSAVYLCASSRAVGNYVQYFGPGTRLTVT.